A selection of T cell receptor beta chains follows, all from one sample in a study of identical twins. TCRdb recomputed calls from the 5' RACE reads with MiXCR, one row per CDR3 protein. The sample includes approximately 600,000 distinct CDR3 sequences, roughly 9.5% seen only once; the top ten take 2.5% to 3%. In addition, the sample was reused for a study of yellow fever vaccine responses in identical twins.

Source material: PBMCs. These receptors were collected from a woman aged 18-29 years in good health. The CDR3 runs from the conserved cysteine through the conserved F or W. Fields, in order: J gene, CDR3 length, clone size, V gene, D gene, CDR3 protein, CDR3 DNA. D genes are given only for firm matches. Rows give clone size only sometimes, using once, few, many, or a class for an expanded clone.

J gene: TRBJ2-5; CDR3 length: 17; clone size: few; V gene: TRBV4-1; D gene: .; CDR3 protein: CASSQGGLASRLETQYF; CDR3 DNA: TGCGCCAGCAGCCAAGGCGGGCTAGCGAGCCGCTTGGAGACCCAGTACTTC
J gene: TRBJ1-1; CDR3 length: 13; clone size: many; V gene: TRBV20-1; D gene: .; CDR3 protein: CSVPGQVYTEAFF; CDR3 DNA: TGCAGTGTGCCGGGACAAGTGTACACTGAAGCTTTCTTT
J gene: TRBJ2-1; CDR3 length: 14; clone size: few; V gene: TRBV6-1; D gene: .; CDR3 protein: CATRGLPLDNEQFF; CDR3 DNA: TGTGCCACCAGGGGACTGCCCTTGGACAATGAGCAGTTCTTC
J gene: TRBJ2-7; CDR3 length: 19; clone size: many; V gene: TRBV20-1; D gene: .; CDR3 protein: CSARAVRGGITPFSYEQYF; CDR3 DNA: TGCAGTGCTAGAGCCGTGAGGGGCGGGATAACTCCGTTTAGCTACGAGCAGTACTTC
J gene: TRBJ1-6; CDR3 length: 15; clone size: few; V gene: TRBV28; D gene: .; CDR3 protein: CASSPRAAGNSPLHF; CDR3 DNA: TGTGCCAGCAGTCCGCGGGCCGCGGGAAATTCACCCCTCCACTTT
J gene: TRBJ1-1; CDR3 length: 14; clone size: many; V gene: TRBV12-3/TRBV12-4; D gene: .; CDR3 protein: CASRRGSVSTEAFF; CDR3 DNA: TGTGCCAGCAGAAGAGGGTCGGTAAGCACTGAAGCTTTCTTT
J gene: TRBJ2-1; CDR3 length: 14; clone size: many; V gene: TRBV7-2; D gene: .; CDR3 protein: CASKEVYSYNEQFF; CDR3 DNA: TGTGCCAGTAAGGAGGTTTACTCCTACAATGAGCAGTTCTTC
J gene: TRBJ2-1; CDR3 length: 14; clone size: many; V gene: TRBV12-3/TRBV12-4; D gene: TRBD1; CDR3 protein: CASSGDSPYNEQFF; CDR3 DNA: TGTGCCAGCAGTGGGGACAGCCCCTACAATGAGCAGTTCTTC
J gene: TRBJ2-5; CDR3 length: 17; clone size: few; V gene: TRBV20-1; D gene: TRBD2; CDR3 protein: CSAGRQGGVLAQETQYF; CDR3 DNA: TGCAGTGCTGGGAGGCAGGGAGGGGTTTTGGCTCAAGAGACCCAGTACTTC
J gene: TRBJ2-7; CDR3 length: 14; clone size: few; V gene: TRBV12-3/TRBV12-4; D gene: TRBD2; CDR3 protein: CASSLSGPFVEQYF; CDR3 DNA: TGTGCCAGCAGCCTTAGCGGGCCCTTCGTCGAGCAGTACTTC
J gene: TRBJ2-3; CDR3 length: 16; clone size: many; V gene: TRBV20-1; D gene: .; CDR3 protein: CSASLLAEGNTDTQYF; CDR3 DNA: TGCAGTGCTAGTTTACTTGCGGAGGGTAACACAGATACGCAGTATTTT
J gene: TRBJ1-4; CDR3 length: 14; clone size: few; V gene: TRBV18; D gene: TRBD1; CDR3 protein: CASAEGARREKLFF; CDR3 DNA: TGTGCCAGCGCCGAGGGGGCCCGGCGGGAAAAACTGTTTTTT
J gene: TRBJ2-7; CDR3 length: 14; clone size: once; V gene: TRBV28; D gene: .; CDR3 protein: CASSFLALSYEQYF; CDR3 DNA: TGTGCCAGCAGTTTTTTAGCCCTGTCCTACGAGCAGTACTTC
J gene: TRBJ2-7; CDR3 length: 16; clone size: many; V gene: TRBV7-2; D gene: .; CDR3 protein: CASSLVGGGGSYEQYF; CDR3 DNA: TGTGCCAGCAGCTTAGTAGGCGGAGGGGGCTCCTACGAGCAGTACTTC
J gene: TRBJ2-7; CDR3 length: 16; clone size: .; V gene: TRBV7-2; D gene: TRBD2; CDR3 protein: CASSFKLAGVGYEQYF; CDR3 DNA: TGTGCCAGCAGCTTTAAACTAGCGGGAGTAGGGTACGAGCAGTACTTC
J gene: TRBJ1-1; CDR3 length: 14; clone size: many; V gene: TRBV18; D gene: .; CDR3 protein: CASSPPGPNTEAFF; CDR3 DNA: TGTGCCAGCTCACCCCCGGGACCGAACACTGAAGCTTTCTTT
J gene: TRBJ1-2; CDR3 length: 15; clone size: few; V gene: TRBV5-5; D gene: .; CDR3 protein: CASSMPDRLYYGYTF; CDR3 DNA: TGTGCCAGCAGCATGCCCGACAGGCTCTACTATGGCTACACCTTC
J gene: TRBJ2-5; CDR3 length: 14; clone size: .; V gene: TRBV23-1; D gene: .; CDR3 protein: CASSQRGAPETQYF; CDR3 DNA: TGCGCCAGCAGTCAACGGGGGGCTCCGGAGACCCAGTACTTC